This T cell receptor beta chain was recorded in a study of neurological immune-mediated disorders. This clonotype has a count of ten or more. The antigen is unknown. The germline V gene has CDR1 DFQATT and CDR2 SNEGSKA (reference sequence). V shed 2 bases and J 2 bases; nucleotides not matched to a gene: 7. The CDR3 totals 17 residues. For the unsorted libraries, 2 million PBMCs stored at -80 C served as input. The cDNA came from 5'RACE, which used 10-nucleotide random UMIs. TCRdb re-called the 5' RACE reads with MiXCR, one entry per CDR3 protein. Of approximately 90,000 distinct CDR3 sequences listed, 3.5% are singletons. General study results and limits: HTLV-1-associated myelopathy showed the most TCR clonal expansion; multiple sclerosis the least, below healthy controls.

This chain joins TRBV20-1 and TRBJ2-6, with 9 bases lining up with TRBD1. Sequencing was done on a sample of PBMCs. The source is a young woman with multiple sclerosis. The CDR3 coding sequence is TGCAGTGCTAGACTTTGGGACAGGGAAACTGGGGCCAACGTCCTGACTTTC. Its protein product is CSARLWDRETGANVLTF.